This T cell receptor (beta chain) stems from a study of blood T cell repertoires in COVID-19. At the level of the study: Nucleic acid was either cDNA or gDNA, and it came from T cells, B-cell-depleted T cells, or PBMCs.

From germline, CDR1 is DFQATT and CDR2 SNEGSKA (reference sequence). Unmatched junction bases numbered 5, after V lost 3 bases and J lost 7 bases. The CDR3 has 14 amino acids. Profiling relied on immunoSEQ multiplex PCR, and the TCRdb table lists in-frame clones only, not all of them. There are tens of thousands of clones in the sample; about nine tenths occur only once, and approximately 5.5% lies in the top ten. The sample taken for sequencing was peripheral blood. The origin of this receptor is a human donor in a cohort sampled during active COVID-19. The rearrangement links TRBV20-1 to TRBJ2-2; 10 bases line up with TRBD2. This chain's CDR3 is CSASPSGSGGELFF. The CDR3, as DNA: TGCAGTGCTAGTCCTAGCGGGAGTGGCGGGGAGCTGTTTTTT.